This record looks at one T cell receptor (beta chain) sequence and its context. Its recognized antigen is unknown. At one boundary the junction diverges from the germline segment, which might be a read error. Systemically healthy Caucasian individuals from Russia, over 30 in total and aged roughly 6 to 95 years, were included as donors. Each donor gave around 9.9 milliliters of peripheral blood, collected into EDTA-treated Vacutainer tubes. Ficoll-Paque density-gradient centrifugation was used to isolate PBMCs, with at least 6 million per sample. Trizol reagent was used to extract total RNA from PBMCs, with at least 5.5 micrograms per sample. The percentages of naive CD45RAhigh/CD27high T cells were determined by flow cytometry on a PBMC aliquot from every donor. The data were taken from a study of blood T cells in healthy people across ages (dated by TCRdb to between 2014 and 2017). Background for the entire study: Template switching captured roughly one uniquely barcoded TCR beta cDNA molecule per two T cells in model experiments. Using the same blood draw, the study looked at two additional independent replicas of 1 million unique cDNA reads for two donors, one aged 18 to 30 and the other aged 80 or older. To avoid experimental bias, donors of different ages were spread randomly across the sequencing lanes. Four age groups were formed from the donors: young (average roughly 15 years), middle-aged (approximately 42), aged (approximately 60) and long-lived (approximately 80). To track age-related changes in TCR beta repertoire diversity, the study relied on deep sequencing normalized with unique cDNA molecular identifiers. The study at large found these results: There was a strong correlation between observed TCR beta diversity and the percentage of naive T cells measured by flow cytometry. Observed TCR beta diversity per million T cells fell roughly linearly with age, and a significant reduction was already apparent by age about 36. Conclusive comparison of naive and antigen-experienced compartments was prevented by the profiling of bulk unsorted PBMCs. Estimates of total diversity from one million sequenced T cells were regarded as lower bounds and underestimates. Because the CMV infection status of the donors was unknown, age-related changes in expanded clonotypes may potentially have been confounded. Compared with the aged group, the long-lived group had more naive CD4+ T cells, fewer expanded clones and increased TCR diversity, suggesting age selection.

Library construction relied on 5' RACE. The sequencer was an Illumina HiSeq 2500. A second roughly 6 to 12 cycle PCR used a sample-barcoded 5' primer and a J-beta primer mix. A unique molecular identifier was introduced onto each TCR beta cDNA molecule by a template-switch 5' adaptor carrying 12 random nucleotides. Each sample yielded at least 2.5 million CDR3-containing paired-end reads. All of the RNA was converted into first-strand cDNA using the Mint cDNA synthesis kit, with a TRBC-specific oligonucleotide serving as the primer. Following uracil-DNA glycosylase treatment, all cDNA underwent a first 18-cycle PCR with the universal primers M1SS and BC2_uni_R. The original methods were these. Each sample was normalized by randomly selecting 1 million high-quality reads, each carrying a distinct molecular identifier. Instead of being binned into consensus sequences, reads with shared molecular identifiers were discarded. MiTCR, set to a Q25 quality threshold and the strictest error-elimination algorithm, was used for CDR3 identification, clonotype clustering and error correction. A nonparametric unseen species model using Euler transformation provided a lower-bound estimate of total TCR beta diversity. In-frame beta chains were kept once TCRdb had trimmed the public reads at Q25 with fastp and called clones with MiXCR. All rows with the same CDR3 protein become a single entry with the most common DNA and genes. The V and J calls come from TCRdb's annotation, not from the publication. This sample gives some 1.5 million distinct CDR3 sequences in total; 28% of them show up just once. The ten biggest clones cover 6.5% to 8.5% of the sample.

The TCR originated in a woman aged 25-40 years in good health. Input material: blood.

The CDR3 region: CASSSNGLAGGLGRERFF. The nucleotide sequence is given as TGCGCCAGCAGCTCAAATGGACTAGCGGGGGGCCTCGGACGGGAGCGGTTTTTT. The V and J genes are TRBV5-1 and TRBJ2-2; TRBD2 fits 14 bases in the junction. CDR1 SGHRS and CDR2 YFSETQ are derived from the germline V gene. The cysteine opens and the phenylalanine closes a CDR3 of 18 amino acids. The entry retains the CDR3 DNA only, 54 bases that are in frame from base 1.